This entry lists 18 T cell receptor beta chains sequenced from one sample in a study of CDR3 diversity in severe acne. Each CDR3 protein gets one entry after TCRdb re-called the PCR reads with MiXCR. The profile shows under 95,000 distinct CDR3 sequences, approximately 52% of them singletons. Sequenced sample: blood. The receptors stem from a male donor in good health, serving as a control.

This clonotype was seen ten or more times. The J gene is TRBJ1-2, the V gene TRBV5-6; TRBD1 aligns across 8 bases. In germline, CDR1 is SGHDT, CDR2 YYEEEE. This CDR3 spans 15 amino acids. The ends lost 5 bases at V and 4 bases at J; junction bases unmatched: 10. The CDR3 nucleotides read TGTGCCAGCAGGCAGTGGGCAGGGGGCGCCTATGGCTACACCTTC. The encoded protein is CASRQWAGGAYGYTF.

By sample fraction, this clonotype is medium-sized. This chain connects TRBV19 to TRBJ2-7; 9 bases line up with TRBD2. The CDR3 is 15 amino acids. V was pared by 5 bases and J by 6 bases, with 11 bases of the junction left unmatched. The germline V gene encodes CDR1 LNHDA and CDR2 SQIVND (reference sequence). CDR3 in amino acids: CASSFSSGMFSEQYF. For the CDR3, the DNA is TGTGCCAGTAGTTTCTCTAGCGGGATGTTCAGCGAGCAGTACTTC. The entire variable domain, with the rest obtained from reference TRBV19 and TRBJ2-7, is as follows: DGGITQSPKYLFRKEGQNVTLSCEQNLNHDAMYWYRQDPGQGLRLIYYSQIVNDFQKGDIAEGYSVSREKKESFPLTVTSAQKNPTAFYLCASSFSSGMFSEQYFGPGTRLTVT.

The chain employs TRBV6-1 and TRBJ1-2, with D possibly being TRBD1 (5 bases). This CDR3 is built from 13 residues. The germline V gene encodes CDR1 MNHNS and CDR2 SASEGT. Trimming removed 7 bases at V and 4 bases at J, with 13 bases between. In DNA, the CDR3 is TGTGCCAGCAAGGGGACCCCCACCTATGGCTACACCTTC. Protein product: CASKGTPTYGYTF.

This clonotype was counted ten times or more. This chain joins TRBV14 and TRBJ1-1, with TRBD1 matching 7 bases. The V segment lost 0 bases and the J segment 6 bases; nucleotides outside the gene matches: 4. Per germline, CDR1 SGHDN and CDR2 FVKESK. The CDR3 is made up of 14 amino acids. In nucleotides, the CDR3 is TGTGCCAGCAGCCAAGATAGGGGGCGCGCTGAAGCTTTCTTT. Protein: CASSQDRGRAEAFF.

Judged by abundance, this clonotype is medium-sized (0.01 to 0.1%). The CDR3 protein is CATSDFPGDGAAIGELFF. The CDR3 nucleotides are TGTGCCACCAGTGATTTCCCGGGTGACGGGGCAGCTATCGGGGAGCTGTTTTTT. This sequence joins TRBV24-1 and TRBJ2-2; D is tentatively TRBD1 or TRBD2 (5 bases each). Germline loops: CDR1 KGHDR, CDR2 SFDVKD. Trimming took off 1 base at V and 7 bases at J, with 21 bases between the two ends. This CDR3 has 18 residues.

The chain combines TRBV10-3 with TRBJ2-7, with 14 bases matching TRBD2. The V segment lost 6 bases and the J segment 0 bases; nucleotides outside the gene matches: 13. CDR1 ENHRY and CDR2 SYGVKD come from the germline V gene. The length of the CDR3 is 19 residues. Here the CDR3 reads CAISKSGTSGSHASYEQYF. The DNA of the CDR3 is TGTGCCATCAGCAAGTCCGGGACTAGCGGGAGTCATGCCTCCTACGAGCAGTACTTC.

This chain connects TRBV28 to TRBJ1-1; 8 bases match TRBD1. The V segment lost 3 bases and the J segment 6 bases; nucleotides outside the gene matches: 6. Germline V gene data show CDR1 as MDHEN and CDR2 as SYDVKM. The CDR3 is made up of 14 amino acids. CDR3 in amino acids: CASSFSRGLAEAFF. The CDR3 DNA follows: TGTGCCAGCAGTTTTAGCAGGGGGCTAGCTGAAGCTTTCTTT.

The CDR3, as DNA: TGCAGTGCTCCCGGACTAGCTGGAGAGACCCAGTACTTC. It translates to CSAPGLAGETQYF. J is TRBJ2-5 and V is TRBV20-1; TRBD2 matches at 8 bases. V was pared by 5 bases and J by 4 bases, with 6 bases of the junction left unmatched. In germline, CDR1 is DFQATT, CDR2 SNEGSKA (reference sequence). The CDR3 runs 13 residues.

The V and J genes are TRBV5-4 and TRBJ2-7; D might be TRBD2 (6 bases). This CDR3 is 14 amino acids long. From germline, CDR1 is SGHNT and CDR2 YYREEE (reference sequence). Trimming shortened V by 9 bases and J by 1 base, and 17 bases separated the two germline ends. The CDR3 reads CATAEGNDSYEQYF. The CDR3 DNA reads TGTGCCACTGCGGAGGGGAACGATTCCTACGAGCAGTACTTC.

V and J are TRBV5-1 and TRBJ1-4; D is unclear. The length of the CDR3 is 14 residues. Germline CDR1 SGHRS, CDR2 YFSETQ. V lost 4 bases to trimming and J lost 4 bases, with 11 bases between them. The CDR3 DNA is TGCGCCAGCAGCAACCAACCCGGTAATGAAAAACTGTTTTTT. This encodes CASSNQPGNEKLFF.

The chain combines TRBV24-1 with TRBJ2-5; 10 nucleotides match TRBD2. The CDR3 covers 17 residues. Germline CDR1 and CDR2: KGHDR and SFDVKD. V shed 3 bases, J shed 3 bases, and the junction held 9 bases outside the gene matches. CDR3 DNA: TGTGCCACCAGTGATCCCTTTCTAGCGGGAGATGAAGAGACCCAGTACTTC. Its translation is CATSDPFLAGDEETQYF.

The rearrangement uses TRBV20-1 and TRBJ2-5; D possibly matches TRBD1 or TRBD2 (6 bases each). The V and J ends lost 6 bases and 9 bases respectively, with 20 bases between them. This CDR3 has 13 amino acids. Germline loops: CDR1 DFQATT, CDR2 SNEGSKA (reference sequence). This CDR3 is CSAIQVGGQPQYF. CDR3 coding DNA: TGCAGTGCGATACAGGTAGGGGGGCAGCCCCAGTACTTC.

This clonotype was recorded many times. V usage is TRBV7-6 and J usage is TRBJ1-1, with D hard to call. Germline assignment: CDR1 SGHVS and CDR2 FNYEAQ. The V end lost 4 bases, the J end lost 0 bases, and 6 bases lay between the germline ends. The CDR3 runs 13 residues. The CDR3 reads CASSSRVNTEAFF. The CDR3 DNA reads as TGTGCCAGCAGCTCCCGGGTGAACACTGAAGCTTTCTTT.

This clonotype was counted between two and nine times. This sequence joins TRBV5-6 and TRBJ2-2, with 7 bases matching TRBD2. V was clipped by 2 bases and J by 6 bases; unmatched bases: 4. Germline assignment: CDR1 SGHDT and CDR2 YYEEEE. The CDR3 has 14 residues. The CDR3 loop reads CASSFGLGPGELFF. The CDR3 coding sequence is TGTGCCAGCAGCTTTGGACTAGGTCCCGGGGAGCTGTTTTTT.

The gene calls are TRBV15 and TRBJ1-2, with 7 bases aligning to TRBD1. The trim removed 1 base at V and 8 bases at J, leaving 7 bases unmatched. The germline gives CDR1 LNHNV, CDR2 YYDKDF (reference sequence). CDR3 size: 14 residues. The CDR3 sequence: CATSRVEGALGYTF. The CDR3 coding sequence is TGTGCCACCAGCAGAGTTGAGGGGGCGCTGGGCTACACCTTC. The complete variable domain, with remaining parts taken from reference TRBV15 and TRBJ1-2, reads DAMVIQNPRYQVTQFGKPVTLSCSQTLNHNVMYWYQQKSSQAPKLLFHYYDKDFNNEADTPDNFQSRRPNTSFCFLDIRSPGLGDTAMYLCATSRVEGALGYTFGSGTRLTVV.

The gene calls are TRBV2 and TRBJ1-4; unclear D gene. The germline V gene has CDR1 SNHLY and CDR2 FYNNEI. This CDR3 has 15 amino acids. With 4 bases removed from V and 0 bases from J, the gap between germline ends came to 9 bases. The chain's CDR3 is CASSGYIATNEKLFF. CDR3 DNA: TGTGCCAGCAGTGGATACATTGCAACTAATGAAAAACTGTTTTTT.

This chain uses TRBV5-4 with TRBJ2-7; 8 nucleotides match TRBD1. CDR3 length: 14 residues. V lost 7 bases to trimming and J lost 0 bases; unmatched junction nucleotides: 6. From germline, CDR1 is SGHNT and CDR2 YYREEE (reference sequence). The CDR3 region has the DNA TGTGCCAGCGGCTCACAGGGGGTCTCCTACGAGCAGTACTTC. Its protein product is CASGSQGVSYEQYF. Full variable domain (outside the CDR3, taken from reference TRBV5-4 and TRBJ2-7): ETGVTQSPTHLIKTRGQQVTLRCSSQSGHNTVSWYQQALGQGPQFIFQYYREEENGRGNFPPRFSGLQFPNYSSELNVNALELDDSALYLCASGSQGVSYEQYFGPGTRLTVT.

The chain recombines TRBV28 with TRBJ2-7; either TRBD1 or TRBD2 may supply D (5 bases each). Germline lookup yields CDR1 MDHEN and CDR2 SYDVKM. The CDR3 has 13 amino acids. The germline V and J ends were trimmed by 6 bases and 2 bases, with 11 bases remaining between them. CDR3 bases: TGTGCCAGCAGGACCGGGACCCCCTACGAGCAGTACTTC. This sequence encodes CASRTGTPYEQYF.